This TCR beta chain derives from a study of persistence of HIV-infected CD4 T cells. CDR1 and CDR2 (germline): SGHNT, YENEEA. V was pared by 5 bases and J by 1 base, with 4 bases of the junction left unmatched. The CDR3 covers 14 residues. The immunoSEQ assay was version 4, run in survey mode. Sequenced by immunoSEQ multiplex PCR; TCRdb stores in-frame clones only, minus some. Counted here are just over 40,000 clones, 75% to 85% occurring once; the ten biggest clones make up more than 13%. This clone was counted a single time. The antigen remains unidentified. Cells were stimulated with overlapping HIV-1 Gag 15-mer peptides. Memory cells lacking CD40L and CD69 with high CD45RO were sorted.

Sample: CD4+ T cells sorted from PBMCs after 18-hour stimulation, taken from a patient who received antiretroviral therapy. This chain uses TRBV11-3 with TRBJ2-5; 7 nucleotides match TRBD1. This TCR was sampled from an adult man with HIV who was CMV-seropositive. The CDR3 loop is CASSLRQGQETQYF. The CDR3 region has the DNA TGTGCCAGCAGCCTAAGACAGGGCCAAGAGACCCAGTACTTC.